This TCR beta chain is from a study of blood T cell repertoires in COVID-19. Study-wide background: COVID-19 samples collected from the United States, Italy and Spain covered acute and convalescent phases. T cells, B-cell-depleted T cells, or PBMCs supplied cDNA or gDNA.

Authors' processing steps: By means of reference gene primer amplification, nucleated cell counts were estimated. Generated by immunoSEQ multiplex PCR, the TCRdb table keeps only in-frame clones and is missing some. V, J and clone size are taken as reported in that table, and D and trimming were inferred from the DNA itself. The sample carries some 220,000 clones, more than 70% recorded once. The V and J ends lost 4 bases and 1 base respectively, with 7 bases between them. CDR3 length: 12 residues. Germline V gene sequence: CDR1 SQVTM, CDR2 ANQGSEA. V gene TRBV29-1 combines with J gene TRBJ1-1; D may be TRBD1 (6 bases). The specimen sequenced was peripheral blood. This clonotype originated in a human donor in a cohort sampled during active COVID-19. The CDR3 nucleotides are TGCAGCGTTGGACAGGCGAACACTGAAGCTTTCTTT. Amino acid sequence: CSVGQANTEAFF. Based on the CDR3 plus reference TRBV29-1 and TRBJ1-1, the full variable domain is SAVISQKPSRDICQRGTSLTIQCQVDSQVTMMFWYRQQPGQSLTLIATANQGSEATYESGFVIDKFPISRPNLTFSTLTVSNMSPEDSSIYLCSVGQANTEAFFGQGTRLTVV.